The source of this T cell receptor beta chain is a study of beta chain features in type 1 diabetes. General study points: Researchers reported that naive, central memory and Treg TCRB repertoires appeared more similar in patients than in healthy donors. Equally in patients and controls, shorter templates might have been favored by PCR.

The CDR3 consists of 14 residues. Unmatched junction bases numbered 8, after V lost 8 bases and J lost 1 base. Germline lookup yields CDR1 SGHNT and CDR2 YYREEE (reference sequence). Since all of the isolated RNA was reverse transcribed, expressed TCRB transcripts were what got sequenced. Data came from immunoSEQ multiplex PCR; TCRdb stores just in-frame clones and leaves some out. The data show some 400,000 clones, approximately 16% seen once. A word on this clone: Its target is unknown.

Sorting that relied on CD45RO/CCR7/CD25/CD127/CD95/CD27 yielded CD4+ naive, central memory, regulatory and stem cell-like memory cells. The sequencing sample was made of naive CD4+ T cells from blood. The V and J genes are TRBV5-4 and TRBJ1-1; TRBD1 agrees at 7 bases. The TCR was taken from a woman aged 18-29 years in good health. CDR3 DNA: TGTGCCAGTCATCAGCCAGGGGGGAACACTGAAGCTTTCTTT. Amino acid sequence: CASHQPGGNTEAFF.